This TCR beta chain was identified in a study of shared clonotypes between healthy human individuals. Study in general: Three plates were used per donor for CD4 naive, three for CD4 memory, two for CD8 naive and one for CD8 memory.

Germline V gives CDR1 MNHEY, CDR2 SVGAGI. V lost 6 bases, J lost 6 bases, and 18 bases lay in between. The CDR3 consists of 14 residues. CD45RA-negative memory and CD45RA+ naive subsets were split from the CD4+ cells. Each sorted subset replicate got 200 ng genomic DNA, approximately 27,000 genomes. Assay: immunoSEQ multiplex PCR; the TCRdb copy retains only in-frame clones and omits some. The sample includes 780,000 or so clones, around 70% of them seen just once. The TCR sequence derives from a woman aged 25 to 39 in good health. The rearrangement joins TRBV6-5 to TRBJ2-7; D might be TRBD2 (6 bases). Material: memory CD4+ T cells sorted from blood. Subset in this sample: CD45RA-negative fraction. DNA for the CDR3: TGTGCCAGCAGCCCTGGACGGGAGTTTAGCGAGCAGTACTTC. This translates into CASSPGREFSEQYF.